The TCR beta chain under discussion was sequenced for a study of OX40 agonist ivuxolimab in advanced cancers. Germline lookup yields CDR1 MDHEN and CDR2 SYDVKM. The CDR3 runs 13 residues. With 6 bases clipped from V and 6 bases from J, the junction kept 4 bases outside the gene matches. Sequencing used immunoSEQ multiplex PCR; TCRdb keeps in-frame clones, though not all of them. The table records about 54,000 clones, 80% to 90% of them present only once. This sample comprised CD4+ or CD8+ T cells sorted from blood, obtained in a trial of the OX40 agonist ivuxolimab. V is TRBV28 and J is TRBJ1-2; 10 nucleotides agree with TRBD1. This receptor was identified in an adult with an advanced solid tumor such as melanoma, head and neck, liver or kidney cancer. The CDR3 loop is CASSQGTGDGYTF. CDR3 DNA sequence: TGTGCCAGCAGCCAAGGGACAGGGGATGGCTACACCTTC.